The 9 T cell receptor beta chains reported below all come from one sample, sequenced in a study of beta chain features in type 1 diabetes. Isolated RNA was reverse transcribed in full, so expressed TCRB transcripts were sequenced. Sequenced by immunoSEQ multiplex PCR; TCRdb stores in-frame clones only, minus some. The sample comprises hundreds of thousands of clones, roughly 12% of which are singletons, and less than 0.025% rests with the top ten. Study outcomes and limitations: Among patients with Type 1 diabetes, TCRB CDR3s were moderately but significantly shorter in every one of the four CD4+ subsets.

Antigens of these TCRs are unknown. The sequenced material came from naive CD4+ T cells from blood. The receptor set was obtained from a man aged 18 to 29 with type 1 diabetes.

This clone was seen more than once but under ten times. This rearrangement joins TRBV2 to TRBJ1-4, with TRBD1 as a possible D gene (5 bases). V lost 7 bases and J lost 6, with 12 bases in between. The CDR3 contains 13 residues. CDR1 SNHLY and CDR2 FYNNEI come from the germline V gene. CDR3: CASKEGHDEKLFF. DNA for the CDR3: TGTGCCAGCAAAGAGGGGCACGATGAAAAACTGTTTTTT.

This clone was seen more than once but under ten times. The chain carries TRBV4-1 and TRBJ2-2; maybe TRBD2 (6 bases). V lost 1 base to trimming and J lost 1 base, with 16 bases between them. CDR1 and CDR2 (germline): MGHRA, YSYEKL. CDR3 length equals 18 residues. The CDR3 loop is CASSQAPRGDGNTGELFF. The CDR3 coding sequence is TGCGCCAGCAGCCAAGCTCCCCGCGGGGACGGGAACACCGGGGAGCTGTTTTTT.

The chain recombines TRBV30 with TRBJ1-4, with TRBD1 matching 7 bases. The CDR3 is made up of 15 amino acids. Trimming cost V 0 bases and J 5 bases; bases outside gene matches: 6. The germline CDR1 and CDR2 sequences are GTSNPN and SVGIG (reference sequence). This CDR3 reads CAWSVLDRLNEKLFF. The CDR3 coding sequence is TGTGCCTGGAGTGTACTGGACAGGTTAAATGAAAAACTGTTTTTT.

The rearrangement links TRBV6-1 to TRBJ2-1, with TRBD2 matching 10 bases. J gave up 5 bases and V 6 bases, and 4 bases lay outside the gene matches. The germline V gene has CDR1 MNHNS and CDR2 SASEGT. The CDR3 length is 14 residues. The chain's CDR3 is CASSGLAENNEQFF. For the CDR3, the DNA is TGTGCCAGCAGCGGACTAGCGGAGAACAATGAGCAGTTCTTC.

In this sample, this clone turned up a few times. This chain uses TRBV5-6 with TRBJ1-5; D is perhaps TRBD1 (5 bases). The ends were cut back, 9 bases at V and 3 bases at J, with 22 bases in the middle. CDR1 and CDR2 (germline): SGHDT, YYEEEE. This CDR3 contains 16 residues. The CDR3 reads CATQVGRPEPNQPQHF. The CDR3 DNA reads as TGTGCCACCCAGGTGGGGCGGCCGGAACCCAATCAGCCCCAGCATTTT. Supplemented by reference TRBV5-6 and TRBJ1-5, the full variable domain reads DAGVTQSPTHLIKTRGQQVTLRCSPKSGHDTVSWYQQALGQGPQFIFQYYEEEERQRGNFPDRFSGHQFPNYSSELNVNALLLGDSALYLCATQVGRPEPNQPQHFGDGTRLSIL.

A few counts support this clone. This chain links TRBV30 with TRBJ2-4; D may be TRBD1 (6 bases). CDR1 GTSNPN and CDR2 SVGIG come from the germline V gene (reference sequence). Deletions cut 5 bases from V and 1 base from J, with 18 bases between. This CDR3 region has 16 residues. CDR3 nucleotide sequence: TGTGCCTGGGCCGTTGACAGGATAAGCGCCAAAAACATTCAGTACTTC. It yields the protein CAWAVDRISAKNIQYF.

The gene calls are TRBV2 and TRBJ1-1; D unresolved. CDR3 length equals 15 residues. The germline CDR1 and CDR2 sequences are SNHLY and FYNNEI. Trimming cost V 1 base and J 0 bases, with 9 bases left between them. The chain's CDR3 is CASSEVSALNTEAFF. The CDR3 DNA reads TGTGCCAGCAGTGAAGTTAGTGCCCTGAACACTGAAGCTTTCTTT.

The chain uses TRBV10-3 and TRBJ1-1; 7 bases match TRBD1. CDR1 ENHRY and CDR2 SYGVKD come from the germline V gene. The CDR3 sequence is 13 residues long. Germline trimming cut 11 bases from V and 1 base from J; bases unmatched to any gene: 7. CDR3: CAASGQTNTEAFF. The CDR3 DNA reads TGTGCCGCCTCGGGACAGACGAACACTGAAGCTTTCTTT.

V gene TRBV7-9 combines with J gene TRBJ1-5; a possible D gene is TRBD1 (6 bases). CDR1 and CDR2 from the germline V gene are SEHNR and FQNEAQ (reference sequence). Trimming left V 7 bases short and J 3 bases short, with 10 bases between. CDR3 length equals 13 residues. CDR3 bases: TGTGCCAGCAATAGGGGGGTCAATCAGCCCCAGCATTTT. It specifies CASNRGVNQPQHF.